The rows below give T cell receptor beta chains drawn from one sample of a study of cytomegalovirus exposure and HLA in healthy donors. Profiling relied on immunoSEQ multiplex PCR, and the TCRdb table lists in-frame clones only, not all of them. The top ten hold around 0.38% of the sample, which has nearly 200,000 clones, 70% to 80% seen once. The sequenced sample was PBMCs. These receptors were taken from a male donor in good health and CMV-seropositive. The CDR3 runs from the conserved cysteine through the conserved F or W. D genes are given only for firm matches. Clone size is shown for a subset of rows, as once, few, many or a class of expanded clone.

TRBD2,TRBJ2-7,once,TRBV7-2,CASSLVSGRDEQYF,TGTGCCAGCAGCTTAGTATCGGGGAGGGACGAGCAGTACTTC
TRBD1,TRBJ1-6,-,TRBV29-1,CSVAEQGAGSPLHF,TGCAGCGTTGCCGAACAGGGGGCTGGATCACCCCTCCACTTT
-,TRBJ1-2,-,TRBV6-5,CASRPPGVNYGYTF,TGTGCCAGCAGGCCTCCGGGGGTTAACTATGGCTACACCTTC
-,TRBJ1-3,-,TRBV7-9,CASSLLLQKGNTIYF,TGTGCCAGCAGCTTATTGCTACAGAAGGGAAACACCATATATTTT
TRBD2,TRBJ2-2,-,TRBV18,CAATYSGRDTGELFF,TGTGCCGCCACCTACAGCGGGAGGGACACCGGGGAGCTGTTTTTT
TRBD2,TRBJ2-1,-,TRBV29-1,CSVEEGTSASYNEQFF,TGCAGCGTTGAAGAGGGGACTAGCGCATCCTACAATGAGCAGTTCTTC
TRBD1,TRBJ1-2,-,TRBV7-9,CSSSSGTGEYGYTF,TGTTCCAGCAGCTCCGGGACAGGGGAATATGGCTACACCTTC
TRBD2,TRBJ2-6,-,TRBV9,CASSGGGYGANVLTF,TGTGCCAGCAGCGGGGGGGGATACGGGGCCAACGTCCTGACTTTC
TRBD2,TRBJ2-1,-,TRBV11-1,CASSSLFAGGTHNEQFF,TGTGCCAGCAGCTCCCTCTTCGCGGGAGGGACCCACAATGAGCAGTTCTTC
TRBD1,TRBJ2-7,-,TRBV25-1,CASTSDRGPEQYF,TGTGCCAGCACCTCGGACAGGGGGCCAGAGCAGTACTTC
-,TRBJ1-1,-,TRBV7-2,CASRRDTNTEAFF,TGTGCCAGCAGGAGGGACACGAACACTGAAGCTTTCTTT
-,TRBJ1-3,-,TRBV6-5,CASKRDIYSGNTIYF,TGTGCCAGCAAGAGAGACATTTACTCTGGAAACACCATATATTTT
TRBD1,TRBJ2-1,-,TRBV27,CASSFDRGIYNEQFF,TGTGCCAGCAGTTTCGACAGGGGGATTTACAATGAGCAGTTCTTC
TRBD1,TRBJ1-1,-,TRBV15,CATSGGGQNTEAFF,TGTGCCACCAGCGGAGGGGGCCAGAACACTGAAGCTTTCTTT
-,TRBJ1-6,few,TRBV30,CAWSVRRGGSPLHF,TGTGCCTGGAGTGTACGAAGGGGGGGTTCACCCCTCCACTTT
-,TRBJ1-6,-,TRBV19,CASSIRDNSPLHF,TGTGCCAGTAGTATTCGCGATAATTCACCCCTCCACTTT
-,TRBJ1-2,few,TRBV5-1,CASSGAGYGYTF,TGCGCCAGCAGCGGGGCAGGCTATGGCTACACCTTC
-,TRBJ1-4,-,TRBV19,CASSNQEGGTNEKLFF,TGTGCCAGTAGTAACCAGGAGGGTGGGACTAATGAAAAACTGTTTTTT
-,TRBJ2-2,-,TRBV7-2,CASSPGLVTGELFF,TGTGCCAGCAGCCCGGGACTGGTCACCGGGGAGCTGTTTTTT
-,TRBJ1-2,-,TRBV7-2,CASSLTARGLYGYTF,TGTGCCAGCAGCCTGACAGCCCGAGGCCTCTATGGCTACACCTTC
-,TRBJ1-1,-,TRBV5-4,CASSLDRNTEAFF,TGTGCCAGCAGCTTAGACAGGAACACTGAAGCTTTCTTT
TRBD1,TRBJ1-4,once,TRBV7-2,CASSLVPRDSNEKLFF,TGTGCCAGCAGCTTAGTACCCCGGGACAGTAATGAAAAACTGTTTTTT
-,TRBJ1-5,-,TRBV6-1,CASGGGNQPQHF,TGTGCCAGCGGCGGTGGCAATCAGCCCCAGCATTTT
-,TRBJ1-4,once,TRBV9,CASSGNRETNEKLFF,TGTGCCAGCAGCGGGAACAGGGAGACTAATGAAAAACTGTTTTTT
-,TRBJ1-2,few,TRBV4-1,CASSQETTALDYGYTF,TGCGCCAGCAGCCAGGAGACGACTGCGCTGGACTATGGCTACACCTTC
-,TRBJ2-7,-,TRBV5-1,CASSSGGGYEQYF,TGCGCCAGCAGCTCTGGAGGCGGCTACGAGCAGTACTTC
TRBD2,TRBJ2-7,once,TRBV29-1,CSVTSGTYEQYF,TGCAGCGTGACTAGCGGGACCTACGAGCAGTACTTC
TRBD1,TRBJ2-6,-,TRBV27,CASRNSKGDRPSSGANVLTF,TGTGCCAGCAGAAACTCTAAGGGGGACAGGCCGAGCTCTGGGGCCAACGTCCTGACTTTC
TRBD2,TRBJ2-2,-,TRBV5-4,CASNWGGGSTGELFF,TGTGCCAGCAACTGGGGGGGTGGCAGCACCGGGGAGCTGTTTTTT
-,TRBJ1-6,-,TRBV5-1,CASSLDSLNSPLHF,TGCGCCAGCAGCTTGGACAGCTTAAATTCACCCCTCCACTTT
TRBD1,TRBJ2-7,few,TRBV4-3,CASSPSEQGGFEQYF,TGCGCCAGCAGCCCCAGCGAACAGGGGGGATTCGAGCAGTACTTC
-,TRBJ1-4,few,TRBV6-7,CASSYQGDEKLFF,TGTGCCAGCAGTTACCAGGGCGATGAAAAACTGTTTTTT
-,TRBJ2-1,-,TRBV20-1,CSASQDNEQFF,TGCAGTGCTAGCCAGGACAATGAGCAGTTCTTC
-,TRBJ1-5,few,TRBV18,CASSPGGRVWQGNQPQHF,TGTGCCAGCTCACCGGGAGGTAGGGTTTGGCAGGGAAATCAGCCCCAGCATTTT
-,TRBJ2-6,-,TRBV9,CASSVDVRGMTGANVLTF,TGTGCCAGCAGCGTAGACGTCCGGGGGATGACTGGGGCCAACGTCCTGACTTTC
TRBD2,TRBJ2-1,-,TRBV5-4,CASSSGLAGDNEQFF,TGTGCCAGCAGCTCGGGACTAGCGGGAGACAATGAGCAGTTCTTC
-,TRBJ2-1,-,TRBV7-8,CASTTVVGGAHEQFF,TGTGCCAGCACCACGGTGGTGGGGGGGGCCCATGAGCAGTTCTTC
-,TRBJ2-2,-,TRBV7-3,CASSSQGGGELFF,TGTGCCAGCAGCTCTCAGGGTGGCGGGGAGCTGTTTTTT
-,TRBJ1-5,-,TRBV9,CASSAQGRDQPQHF,TGTGCCAGCAGCGCCCAGGGGAGGGATCAGCCCCAGCATTTT
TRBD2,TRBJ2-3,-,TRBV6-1,CASSGNQLAEGTDTQYF,TGTGCCAGCAGTGGGAATCAACTAGCGGAGGGCACAGATACGCAGTATTTT
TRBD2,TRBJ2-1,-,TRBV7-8,CASSLRETSGFYNEQFF,TGTGCCAGCAGCTTACGCGAAACTAGCGGGTTTTACAATGAGCAGTTCTTC
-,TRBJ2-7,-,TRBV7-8,CASSLRPGGLDSIYEQYF,TGTGCCAGCAGCTTAAGGCCTGGGGGACTTGACTCGATCTACGAGCAGTACTTC
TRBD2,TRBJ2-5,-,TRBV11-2,CASSPGTSGVQETQYF,TGTGCCAGCAGCCCGGGGACTAGCGGGGTCCAAGAGACCCAGTACTTC
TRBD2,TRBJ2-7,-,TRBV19,CASSITSGTYEQYF,TGTGCCAGTAGTATTACTAGCGGGACCTACGAGCAGTACTTC
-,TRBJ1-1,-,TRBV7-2,CASSLSGTDKEAFF,TGTGCCAGCAGCTTAAGCGGGACGGACAAAGAAGCTTTCTTT
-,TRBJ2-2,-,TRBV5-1,CASSLYRDTGELFF,TGCGCCAGCAGCCTATACAGGGACACCGGGGAGCTGTTTTTT
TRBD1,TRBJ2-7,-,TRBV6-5,CASSTGGALAYEQYF,TGTGCCAGCAGCACAGGGGGCGCGTTGGCCTACGAGCAGTACTTC
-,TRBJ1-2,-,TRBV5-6,CASSLASYGYTF,TGTGCCAGCAGCTTGGCCAGCTATGGCTACACCTTC
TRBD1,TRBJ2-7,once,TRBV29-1,CSVVRQGSSEQYF,TGCAGCGTTGTGAGACAGGGTTCGTCCGAGCAGTACTTC
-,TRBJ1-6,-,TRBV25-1,CASATMDRGQAPLHF,TGTGCCAGCGCAACCATGGACAGAGGACAAGCACCCCTCCACTTT
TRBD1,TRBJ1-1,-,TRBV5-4,CASTRRGQGTNTEAFF,TGTGCCAGCACCAGACGTGGACAGGGGACGAACACTGAAGCTTTCTTT
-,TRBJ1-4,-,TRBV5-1,CASSLAATNEKLFF,TGCGCCAGCAGCTTGGCGGCAACTAATGAAAAACTGTTTTTT
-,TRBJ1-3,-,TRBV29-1,CSVKTYRGNTIYF,TGCAGCGTCAAAACATACCGGGGGAACACCATATATTTT
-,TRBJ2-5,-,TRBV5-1,CASSYDYQVGETQYF,TGCGCCAGCAGCTACGACTACCAGGTAGGAGAGACCCAGTACTTC
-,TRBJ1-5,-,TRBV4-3,CASSQSRGLVQPQHF,TGCGCCAGCAGCCAAAGTAGGGGATTAGTTCAGCCCCAGCATTTT